The clone carrying this T cell receptor (beta chain) was recorded once. This entry comes from a study of T cell responses to AZD1222 COVID-19 vaccine. From germline, CDR1 is LGHNA and CDR2 YSLEER. V trimming: 1 base; J trimming: 15 bases; junction bases outside the gene matches: 9. The CDR3 consists of 13 residues. Profiled with immunoSEQ multiplex PCR; TCRdb holds only in-frame clones, not every one. The sample consists of roughly 40,000 clones, 60% to 85% of them appearing once. The sample was peripheral blood, taken on day 0 of AZD1222 vaccination. The chain uses TRBV4-3 and TRBJ2-1, with 7 bases identical to TRBD2. The receptor comes from an adult in good health. The CDR3 region has the DNA TGCGCCAGCAGCCAAGGTCAGCGGGGTTTGATGTTCTTC. It yields the protein CASSQGQRGLMFF.